These 30 T cell receptor beta chains were sequenced from one sample in a study of T cell responses to AZD1222 COVID-19 vaccine. Profiled with immunoSEQ multiplex PCR; TCRdb holds only in-frame clones, not every one. The sample lists under 80,000 clones; around 80% were seen once. The sequencing here drew on peripheral blood, taken on day 0 of AZD1222 vaccination. These receptor sequences come from an adult in good health.

The chain is built from TRBV29-1 and TRBJ2-6; D gene ambiguous. Trimming cost V 5 bases and J 0 bases, with 8 bases left between them. Germline V gene lookup returns CDR1 SQVTM and CDR2 ANQGSEA. The CDR3 contains 14 residues. CDR3 nucleotides: TGCAGCGTTATTACAGTCTCTGGGGCCAACGTCCTGACTTTC. Amino acids: CSVITVSGANVLTF.

This clone has more than one count but fewer than ten. V is TRBV28 and J is TRBJ1-2; no clear D gene. This CDR3 region has 14 residues. Trimming cost V 2 bases and J 4 bases, with 11 bases left between them. Germline V gene lookup returns CDR1 MDHEN and CDR2 SYDVKM. The CDR3 is CASSLSRRSYGYTF. In DNA, the CDR3 is TGTGCCAGCAGTTTAAGTCGGCGGTCCTATGGCTACACCTTC.

The chain links TRBV5-5 to TRBJ1-3; TRBD1 aligns across 8 bases. The CDR3 has 15 amino acids. The germline V gene has CDR1 SGHKS and CDR2 YYEKEE (reference sequence). J lost 4 bases, V lost 4 bases, and 7 bases had no gene match. The chain's CDR3 is CASSPDRGYGNTIYF. CDR3 nucleotides: TGTGCCAGCAGCCCAGACAGGGGCTACGGAAACACCATATATTTT.

V gene TRBV19 combines with J gene TRBJ2-1, with 8 bases fitting TRBD2. The V gene end was trimmed by 5 bases and the J gene end by 4 bases; junction bases not matched to a gene: 10. The CDR3 sequence is 16 residues long. CDR1 is LNHDA and CDR2 is SQIVND in the germline V gene (reference sequence). CDR3 DNA: TGTGCCAGTAGTCCCCTTGGGCGGGGGGTTTACAATGAGCAGTTCTTC. Residues: CASSPLGRGVYNEQFF.

In its sample, this clone was seen a few times. The chain carries TRBV5-5 and TRBJ2-7; 8 nucleotides line up with TRBD1. Germline V lookup: CDR1 SGHKS, CDR2 YYEKEE (reference sequence). CDR3 size: 16 residues. Trimming took 4 bases from V and 5 from J; bases not matched to a gene: 14. In DNA, the CDR3 is TGTGCCAGCAGCGATGACCAGGGGGCGAACCTAAACGAGCAGTACTTC. The encoded protein is CASSDDQGANLNEQYF. Supplemented by reference TRBV5-5 and TRBJ2-7, the full variable domain reads DAGVTQSPTHLIKTRGQQVTLRCSPISGHKSVSWYQQVLGQGPQFIFQYYEKEERGRGNFPDRFSARQFPNYSSELNVNALLLGDSALYLCASSDDQGANLNEQYFGPGTRLTVT.

Here the CDR3 DNA reads TGTGCCAGCAGTTCGGGGGAGGGCCTAGAACTGTTTTTT. This sequence encodes CASSSGEGLELFF. The V gene is TRBV6-5, the J gene TRBJ1-4; the D gene is possibly TRBD1 (5 bases). Trimming took off 4 bases at V and 12 bases at J, with 15 bases between the two ends. The germline gives CDR1 MNHEY, CDR2 SVGAGI. The CDR3 length is 13 residues.

The gene calls are TRBV28 and TRBJ1-2; no clear D gene. With 8 bases removed from V and 1 base from J, the gap between germline ends came to 5 bases. CDR1 and CDR2 (germline): MDHEN, SYDVKM. This CDR3 region has 11 residues. DNA for the CDR3: TGTGCCAGCCACTATAACTATGGCTACACCTTC. Amino acid sequence: CASHYNYGYTF.

The chain's CDR3 is CASSLTGGNYEQYF. The CDR3 DNA sequence: TGTGCCAGCAGTCTGACAGGGGGGAACTACGAGCAGTACTTC. The chain links TRBV28 to TRBJ2-7; TRBD1 aligns across 9 bases. Germline V lookup: CDR1 MDHEN, CDR2 SYDVKM. CDR3 length equals 14 residues. V lost 5 bases and J lost 3; bases outside the gene matches: 5.

The V call is TRBV12-3 or TRBV12-4, the J call TRBJ1-4; 7 nucleotides align to TRBD1. The CDR3 totals 13 residues. V lost 5 bases and J lost 10; bases outside the gene matches: 7. The CDR3 nucleotides are TGTGCCAGCAGTGGGAGACAGGGTGGAAAACTGTTTTTT. It yields the protein CASSGRQGGKLFF.

The rearrangement uses TRBV28 and TRBJ1-3; 8 positions match TRBD1. The CDR3 loop spans 14 amino acids. CDR1 is MDHEN and CDR2 is SYDVKM in the germline V gene. V was clipped by 6 bases and J by 1 base; unmatched bases: 2. The CDR3 is CASRQGASGNTIYF. The DNA for the CDR3 is TGTGCCAGCAGGCAGGGGGCTTCTGGAAACACCATATATTTT.

The chain combines TRBV7-6 with TRBJ2-5, with TRBD2 matching over 9 bases. After removal of 5 bases from V and 5 bases from J, the junction contained 12 bases not matched to a gene. This CDR3 is 16 amino acids long. In germline, CDR1 is SGHVS, CDR2 FNYEAQ. The CDR3 sequence is CASSEMRGGLLETQYF. The CDR3 DNA is TGTGCCAGCAGCGAAATGCGGGGGGGCCTCCTGGAGACCCAGTACTTC.

V is TRBV4-2 and J is TRBJ2-3; D is unclear. The germline CDR1 and CDR2 sequences are LGHNA and YNFKEQ. With 7 bases removed from V and 5 bases from J, the gap between germline ends came to 13 bases. This CDR3 contains 13 residues. The CDR3 is CASTESWRDTQYF. CDR3 in DNA: TGTGCCAGCACCGAAAGTTGGAGAGATACGCAGTATTTT.

The CDR3 loop reads CASSAGQALPNYGYTF. CDR3 nucleotide sequence: TGTGCCAGTAGTGCGGGACAGGCCCTCCCTAACTATGGCTACACCTTC. The chain has TRBV19 and TRBJ1-2, with TRBD1 matching over 8 bases. The CDR3 covers 16 residues. The germline V gene encodes CDR1 LNHDA and CDR2 SQIVND (reference sequence). Trimming removed 5 bases from V and 0 bases from J; junction bases left unmatched: 8.

The chain carries TRBV11-2 and TRBJ2-7; D may be TRBD2 (6 bases). The germline V gene encodes CDR1 SGHAT and CDR2 FQNNGV. V lost 6 bases and J 5 bases, leaving 11 bases between the germline ends. This CDR3 has 12 residues. The CDR3 DNA reads as TGTGCCAGCAGGCCCTGGGGGGACGAGCAGTACTTC. Encoded protein: CASRPWGDEQYF.

The chain couples TRBV19 to TRBJ1-5, with D unclear. Trimming shortened V by 4 bases and J by 5 bases, and 18 bases separated the two germline ends. The CDR3 runs to 16 residues. CDR1 LNHDA and CDR2 SQIVND come from the germline V gene (reference sequence). The CDR3 sequence is CASSTSGQVVHQPQHF. For the CDR3, the DNA is TGTGCCAGTAGTACCTCTGGCCAGGTAGTACATCAGCCCCAGCATTTT.

The gene calls are TRBV11-1 and TRBJ2-3, with a tentative D call TRBD2 (6 bases). Per germline, CDR1 SGHAT and CDR2 FQDESV (reference sequence). The CDR3 has 15 residues. V lost 0 bases, J lost 4 bases, and 11 bases lay in between. The CDR3 protein is CASSLAEGWADTQYF. CDR3 coding DNA: TGTGCCAGCAGCTTAGCGGAGGGTTGGGCAGATACGCAGTATTTT.

The V gene is TRBV29-1, the J gene TRBJ1-2, with D unresolved. The V gene lost 4 bases and the J gene lost 5 bases, with 14 bases spanning the gap. From germline, CDR1 is SQVTM and CDR2 ANQGSEA. The CDR3 sequence is 13 residues long. The CDR3 DNA follows: TGCAGCGTTGTATCCCAGGCAGCATATGGCTACACCTTC. Translated: CSVVSQAAYGYTF.

The chain carries TRBV5-1 and TRBJ1-1, with no clear D. Germline V gene sequence: CDR1 SGHRS, CDR2 YFSETQ. Trimming took off 2 bases at V and 0 bases at J, with 11 bases between the two ends. This CDR3 comprises 15 residues. CDR3 DNA sequence: TGCGCCAGCAGCTTTTCTTCTGACCTGAACACTGAAGCTTTCTTT. Translating gives CASSFSSDLNTEAFF.

The chain recombines TRBV5-1 with TRBJ2-2; D may be TRBD1 (6 bases). The germline CDR1 and CDR2 sequences are SGHRS and YFSETQ. This CDR3 has 15 amino acids. Trimming cost V 0 bases and J 5 bases, with 11 bases left between them. This CDR3 reads CASSLVPGVTGELFF. CDR3 sequence (DNA): TGCGCCAGCAGCTTGGTACCAGGGGTTACCGGGGAGCTGTTTTTT.

The CDR3 spells CASSLVGSHSPLHF. For the CDR3, the DNA is TGTGCCAGCAGCTTAGTTGGCTCCCATTCACCCCTCCACTTT. This rearrangement joins TRBV11-2 to TRBJ1-6; D call uncertain. The CDR3 spans 14 residues. V was cut by 1 base and J by 8 bases, with 9 bases left in between. CDR1 is SGHAT, CDR2 FQNNGV, per germline.

V is TRBV7-8 and J is TRBJ1-5; D possibly corresponds to TRBD1 (5 bases). Trimming removed 0 bases at V and 6 bases at J, with 12 bases between. This CDR3 comprises 15 residues. Germline V CDR1 and CDR2: SGHVS, FQNEAQ. The CDR3 loop is CASSLAQGGIQPQHF. The CDR3 DNA follows: TGTGCCAGCAGCTTAGCGCAGGGAGGGATTCAGCCCCAGCATTTT. The whole variable domain, filled in from reference TRBV7-8 and TRBJ1-5, reads GAGVSQSPRYKVAKRGQDVALRCDPISGHVSLFWYQQALGQGPEFLTYFQNEAQLDKSGLPSDRFFAERPEGSVSTLKIQRTQQEDSAVYLCASSLAQGGIQPQHFGDGTRLSIL.

The chain couples TRBV9 to TRBJ1-3; D remains ambiguous. V was pared by 3 bases and J by 0 bases, with 13 bases between. Germline CDR1 and CDR2: SGDLS and YYNGEE. The CDR3 runs to 16 residues. The CDR3 is CASSGVALSSGNTIYF. The CDR3, as DNA: TGTGCCAGCAGCGGCGTAGCCTTGAGCTCTGGAAACACCATATATTTT.

The V call is TRBV30, the J call TRBJ2-6; D not certain. Trimming removed 2 bases from V and 1 base from J, with 15 bases in between. The CDR3 loop spans 17 amino acids. Germline CDR1 reads GTSNPN; CDR2 reads SVGIG (reference sequence). The CDR3 loop reads CAWSRGRAMSGANVLTF. The CDR3 coding sequence is TGTGCCTGGAGTCGCGGACGGGCAATGTCTGGGGCCAACGTCCTGACTTTC.

V gene TRBV6-5 combines with J gene TRBJ1-1, with D hard to call. V lost 6 bases and J 3 bases, leaving 8 bases between the germline ends. The CDR3 is 12 amino acids. CDR1 is MNHEY and CDR2 is SVGAGI in the germline V gene. CDR3 in amino acids: CASSSPHTEAFF. CDR3 nucleotides: TGTGCCAGCAGCTCTCCCCACACTGAAGCTTTCTTT.

The chain carries TRBV7-8 and TRBJ1-1, with D hard to call. The V and J ends lost 5 bases and 6 bases respectively, with 16 bases between them. Germline V gene data show CDR1 as SGHVS and CDR2 as FQNEAQ. The CDR3 sequence is 14 residues long. This CDR3 reads CASSIDGLFSEAFF. In DNA form, the CDR3 reads TGTGCCAGCAGCATTGATGGCCTCTTTTCTGAAGCTTTCTTT.

This chain uses TRBV27 with TRBJ1-4, with D tentatively TRBD1 (5 bases). Deletions cut 3 bases from V and 6 bases from J, with 11 bases between. The CDR3 runs 14 residues. CDR1 is MNHEY, CDR2 SMNVEV, per germline (reference sequence). The CDR3 DNA reads as TGTGCCAGCAGTTTGGGACGTTCGGATGAAAAACTGTTTTTT. This encodes CASSLGRSDEKLFF.

CDR3 sequence reads: CATSRGPFYEQYF. Here the CDR3 DNA reads TGTGCCACCAGCAGAGGTCCGTTTTACGAGCAGTACTTC. The V and J genes are TRBV15 and TRBJ2-7; D is unresolved. The V end was cut by 1 base, the J end by 4 bases, with 8 bases between. The germline V gene encodes CDR1 LNHNV and CDR2 YYDKDF (reference sequence). The CDR3 loop spans 13 amino acids.

V usage is TRBV6-2 or TRBV6-3 and J usage is TRBJ2-1; the match to TRBD2 covers 15 bases. CDR3 length: 16 amino acids. With 5 bases clipped from V and 7 bases from J, the junction kept 6 bases outside the gene matches. Per germline, CDR1 MNHEY and CDR2 SVGEGT. This chain's CDR3 is CASSLRGTSGGNEQFF. CDR3 nucleotide sequence: TGTGCCAGCAGTCTCCGCGGGACTAGCGGGGGGAATGAGCAGTTCTTC.

The rearrangement links TRBV9 to TRBJ2-7; weak D call: TRBD2 (5 bases). V lost 2 bases to trimming and J lost 1 base, with 10 bases between them. Germline values: CDR1 SGDLS, CDR2 YYNGEE. The CDR3 runs 14 residues. Here the CDR3 DNA reads TGTGCCAGCAGCGTGGGAGAAATATCCTACGAGCAGTACTTC. This translates into CASSVGEISYEQYF.

The chain carries TRBV28 and TRBJ1-2; D is unresolved. Germline lookup yields CDR1 MDHEN and CDR2 SYDVKM. The CDR3 consists of 16 residues. Trimming took off 4 bases at V and 4 bases at J, with 19 bases between the two ends. CDR3 sequence (DNA): TGTGCCAGCAGTTCCTCTAGGGTCCCACCCCCCTATGGCTACACCTTC. Translated, it gives CASSSSRVPPPYGYTF.